These 21 T cell receptor beta chains originate from one sample sequenced in a study of Graves' ophthalmopathy and Graves' hyperthyroidism (dated 2018 in TCRdb). Sequenced on an Illumina HiSeq 2000. For repertoire sequencing, TCR beta CDR3 regions were amplified from RNA transcripts. A first-round RT-PCR used HTBI primers with the Qiagen OneStep RT-PCR kit, followed by a second-round multiplex PCR, size selection and purification. TCRdb reran the public reads through fastp at Q25 and MiXCR, keeping productive beta chains. A single entry per CDR3 protein holds the most common genes and DNA from its merged rows. The sample profile shows about 600,000 distinct CDR3 sequences; about 40% of them were found once. The top ten clones comprise roughly 4% of the sample. Material: peripheral blood or thyroid tissue (not recorded which). These receptors all stem from an adult man with Graves' hyperthyroidism.

Ten or more counts support this clonotype. The chain combines TRBV5-1 with TRBJ2-5; 7 bases are shared with TRBD1. CDR3 length equals 13 residues. V lost 0 bases to trimming and J lost 8 bases; unmatched junction nucleotides: 4. Germline loops: CDR1 SGHRS, CDR2 YFSETQ. Here the CDR3 DNA reads TGCGCCAGCAGCTTGGCGGGACAGAGTACCCAGTACTTC. It is translated as CASSLAGQSTQYF.

A note on this clonotype: One base away lies a much larger clone, so this may be a sequencing read error. It is likely a read error, because the conserved phenylalanine at the end of the CDR3 is missing. The chain employs TRBV7-9 and TRBJ2-7, with D unresolved. CDR3 length: 15 amino acids. The germline V and J ends were trimmed by 5 bases and 9 bases, with 23 bases remaining between them. Germline lookup yields CDR1 SEHNR and CDR2 FQNEAQ (reference sequence). The CDR3 region has the DNA TGTGCCAGCAGCCCAAACATGGGCCTGGTAGGCGGGCAGTACTAC. It encodes CASSPNMGLVGGQYY.

This clonotype was detected many times. This chain uses TRBV5-8 with TRBJ2-5, with 8 bases identical to TRBD2. V lost 1 base to trimming and J lost 10 bases; unmatched junction nucleotides: 3. The CDR3 contains 12 residues. Germline CDR1 reads SGHTS; CDR2 reads YDEGEE. CDR3 protein: CASSLSSGGQYF. Written as DNA, the CDR3 is TGTGCCAGCAGCTTGTCCAGCGGGGGCCAGTACTTC.

In this sample, this clonotype turned up many times. The chain recombines TRBV7-9 with TRBJ1-2; TRBD1 matches at 10 bases. Germline V gene data show CDR1 as SEHNR and CDR2 as FQNEAQ (reference sequence). The length of the CDR3 is 16 residues. Trimming cost V 3 bases and J 0 bases; bases outside gene matches: 4. CDR3 in amino acids: CASSFAGTGANYGYTF. CDR3 bases: TGTGCCAGCAGCTTCGCCGGGACAGGGGCTAACTATGGCTACACCTTC. The variable domain in full, with the rest retrieved from reference TRBV7-9 and TRBJ1-2, is DTGVSQNPRHKITKRGQNVTFRCDPISEHNRLYWYRQTLGQGPEFLTYFQNEAQLEKSRLLSDRFSAERPKGSFSTLEIQRTEQGDSAMYLCASSFAGTGANYGYTFGSGTRLTVV.

This clonotype was observed a handful of times. This chain joins TRBV7-9 and TRBJ1-4, with 11 bases aligning to TRBD1. Germline CDR1 is SEHNR and CDR2 is FQNEAQ (reference sequence). The J segment lost 8 bases and the V segment lost 3 bases, leaving 5 bases of the junction unmatched. The length of the CDR3 is 15 residues. CDR3 sequence: CASSFRDRGDEKLFF. DNA for the CDR3: TGTGCCAGCAGCTTCCGGGACAGGGGGGACGAAAAACTGTTTTTT.

The gene calls are TRBV5-6 and TRBJ2-3, with D tentatively TRBD1 (6 bases). V dropped 4 bases and J dropped 4 bases, with 16 bases sitting between them. This CDR3 region has 15 residues. Germline CDR1 reads SGHDT; CDR2 reads YYEEEE. As DNA, the CDR3 is TGTGCCAGCAGCCCCCAGGGGATCTTTGCAGATACGCAGTATTTT. Protein product: CASSPQGIFADTQYF.

With respect to this clonotype: A much larger clone lies a single base off, so this may be a read error. Without the conserved terminal phenylalanine or tryptophan, this CDR3 likely stems from a read error. V gene TRBV12-3 or TRBV12-4 combines with J gene TRBJ2-5, with D uncertain. CDR3 size: 14 residues. V lost 1 base to trimming and J lost 1 base, with 7 bases between them. CDR3 coding DNA: TGTGCCAGCAGTTTAGTGCACAGCCAAGAGACCCAGTACCTC. Its translation is CASSLVHSQETQYL.

The chain has TRBV20-1 and TRBJ1-5; 11 bases line up with TRBD1. After removal of 5 bases from V and 5 bases from J, the junction contained 5 bases not matched to a gene. The CDR3 is 14 amino acids. CDR1 and CDR2 from the germline V gene are DFQATT and SNEGSKA (reference sequence). The CDR3 is CSASPGQGDQPQHF. The CDR3, as DNA: TGCAGTGCTTCACCGGGACAGGGGGATCAGCCCCAGCATTTT.

The chain uses TRBV15 and TRBJ2-7; D is ambiguous. Germline CDR1 LNHNV, CDR2 YYDKDF (reference sequence). The CDR3 sequence is 14 residues long. Trimming removed 5 bases from V and 6 bases from J, with 17 bases in between. The DNA for the CDR3 is TGTGCCACCAGCGCGATTGGTCATCGGATCGAGCAGTACTTC. Its protein is CATSAIGHRIEQYF. Looking up the rest from reference TRBV15 and TRBJ2-7 gives the full variable domain: DAMVIQNPRYQVTQFGKPVTLSCSQTLNHNVMYWYQQKSSQAPKLLFHYYDKDFNNEADTPDNFQSRRPNTSFCFLDIRSPGLGDTAMYLCATSAIGHRIEQYFGPGTRLTVT.

The V and J genes are TRBV29-1 and TRBJ2-7, with 7 nucleotides matching TRBD2. CDR3 size: 13 residues. With V trimmed by 7 bases and J by 3 bases, 9 bases remained unmatched. The germline V gene encodes CDR1 SQVTM and CDR2 ANQGSEA. The CDR3 DNA is TGCAGCGGACTGGGAGGGGTTATCTACGAGCAGTACTTC. It codes for CSGLGGVIYEQYF.

The gene calls are TRBV29-1 and TRBJ2-7; 10 nucleotides line up with TRBD1. CDR1 is SQVTM, CDR2 ANQGSEA, per germline. This CDR3 has 15 residues. Germline trimming cut 3 bases from V and 2 bases from J; bases unmatched to any gene: 7. For the CDR3, the DNA is TGCAGCGTTGAGAGCCGGGACAGGGGAACCTACGAGCAGTACTTC. As protein: CSVESRDRGTYEQYF.

In this sample, this clonotype turned up a few times. This chain uses TRBV7-9 with TRBJ2-2; D not certain. Germline CDR1 is SEHNR and CDR2 is FQNEAQ (reference sequence). V was shortened by 5 bases and J by 7 bases, with 17 bases between the two germline ends. This CDR3 is 15 amino acids long. The CDR3 reads CASSPSLGEGGELFF. The CDR3 coding sequence is TGTGCCAGCAGCCCAAGCCTTGGCGAAGGCGGGGAGCTGTTTTTT. The complete variable domain, with remaining parts taken from reference TRBV7-9 and TRBJ2-2, reads DTGVSQNPRHKITKRGQNVTFRCDPISEHNRLYWYRQTLGQGPEFLTYFQNEAQLEKSRLLSDRFSAERPKGSFSTLEIQRTEQGDSAMYLCASSPSLGEGGELFFGEGSRLTVL.

The chain joins TRBV20-1 to TRBJ1-1; TRBD1 is a possible D gene (5 bases). Germline CDR1 DFQATT, CDR2 SNEGSKA (reference sequence). V was trimmed by 6 bases and J by 1 base, leaving 12 bases between them. The CDR3 runs 13 residues. The CDR3, as DNA: TGCAGTGCCGCCGGGGGGACGAACACTGAAGCTTTCTTT. Its translation is CSAAGGTNTEAFF.

The rearrangement links TRBV20-1 to TRBJ1-4; 8 bases align to TRBD1. V lost 6 bases to trimming and J lost 8 bases; unmatched junction nucleotides: 11. The CDR3 runs to 14 residues. Germline lookup yields CDR1 DFQATT and CDR2 SNEGSKA (reference sequence). The CDR3 DNA is TGCAGTGCGTGGAGACAGGGGCCGGGCGAAAAACTGTTTTTT. Protein product: CSAWRQGPGEKLFF.

The sample holds one count of this clonotype. It may be a read error: a sequence one base away is much more abundant. Because it lacks the conserved phenylalanine or tryptophan at the end, this CDR3 is likely a read error. This chain connects TRBV6-1 to TRBJ2-5; a possible D gene is TRBD2 (5 bases). The V gene lost 6 bases and the J gene lost 1 base, with 18 bases spanning the gap. CDR3 length: 16 residues. Per germline, CDR1 MNHNS and CDR2 SASEGT. The CDR3 DNA is TGTGCCAGCAGACCGTCCTGGCGTGCGGGCCAAGAGACCCAGTACCTC. As protein: CASRPSWRAGQETQYL.

Ten or more counts support this clonotype. Here the CDR3 reads CSARSSGGSETQYF. The CDR3 DNA is TGCAGTGCTAGATCCTCCGGGGGATCCGAGACCCAGTACTTC. V gene TRBV20-1 combines with J gene TRBJ2-5; TRBD2 might be the D (6 bases). CDR1 and CDR2 (germline): DFQATT, SNEGSKA (reference sequence). With 2 bases removed from V and 5 bases from J, the gap between germline ends came to 15 bases. CDR3 size: 14 residues.

This chain links TRBV20-1 with TRBJ2-5; D may be TRBD1 or TRBD2 (7 bases each). Germline CDR1 reads DFQATT; CDR2 reads SNEGSKA (reference sequence). CDR3 length: 13 amino acids. The V end lost 3 bases, the J end lost 6 bases, and 14 bases lay between the germline ends. The CDR3 loop is CSARVQGGKTQYF. CDR3 DNA: TGCAGTGCTAGGGTCCAGGGGGGGAAGACCCAGTACTTC.

V usage is TRBV7-3 and J usage is TRBJ1-3; 9 bases are shared with TRBD1. This CDR3 spans 15 amino acids. With V trimmed by 5 bases and J by 8 bases, 10 bases remained unmatched. Looked up from germline, CDR1 is SGHTA and CDR2 is FQGTGA. The CDR3 bases are TGTGCCAGCAGCGGACAGGGGTCCTATGGCTACACCATATATTTT. This sequence encodes CASSGQGSYGYTIYF. The full variable domain, rest sourced from reference TRBV7-3 and TRBJ1-3, is GAGVSQTPSNKVTEKGKYVELRCDPISGHTALYWYRQSLGQGPEFLIYFQGTGAADDSGLPNDRFFAVRPEGSVSTLKIQRTERGDSAVYLCASSGQGSYGYTIYFGEGSWLTVV.

This clonotype was counted ten times or more. V gene TRBV7-2 combines with J gene TRBJ2-2; D is unresolved. Germline loops: CDR1 SGHTA, CDR2 FQGNSA. The V end lost 0 bases, the J end lost 3 bases, and 2 bases lay between the germline ends. The CDR3 is made up of 13 amino acids. CDR3: CASSLADTGELFF. DNA of the CDR3: TGTGCCAGCAGCTTAGCGGACACCGGGGAGCTGTTTTTT.

This chain joins TRBV2 and TRBJ2-3, with 14 bases fitting TRBD2. Unmatched junction bases numbered 6, after V lost 9 bases and J lost 4 bases. Germline values: CDR1 SNHLY, CDR2 FYNNEI. This CDR3 is 15 amino acids long. The CDR3 DNA is TGTGCCAGTTCGGGACTAGCGGGAGCGGCAGATACGCAGTATTTT. Amino acids: CASSGLAGAADTQYF.

The rearrangement uses TRBV29-1 and TRBJ2-5, with a weak D call TRBD2 (5 bases). Trimming took off 4 bases at V and 3 bases at J, with 6 bases between the two ends. CDR3 length: 11 amino acids. CDR1 and CDR2 from the germline V gene are SQVTM and ANQGSEA. CDR3 protein: CSVGGKETQYF. DNA for the CDR3: TGCAGCGTTGGAGGGAAAGAGACCCAGTACTTC. Based on the CDR3 plus reference TRBV29-1 and TRBJ2-5, the full variable domain is SAVISQKPSRDICQRGTSLTIQCQVDSQVTMMFWYRQQPGQSLTLIATANQGSEATYESGFVIDKFPISRPNLTFSTLTVSNMSPEDSSIYLCSVGGKETQYFGPGTRLLVL.